What follows are 30 T cell receptor beta chains derived from one specimen sequenced in a study of blood T cell repertoires in COVID-19 (dated by TCRdb to 2020 to 2021). Libraries were built with the immunoSEQ multiplex PCR assay. TCRdb carries this immuneACCESS record with in-frame sequences only. Its versions omit some clonotypes, under half of them owing to an unresolved V gene in the studies checked, with the rest unexplained. In all, the sample holds almost 90,000 clones, and over 75% of those were seen once. Over 8.5% of the sample is taken by the ten largest. The sample taken for sequencing was peripheral blood. Source of these receptors: an older man with acute or convalescent COVID-19.

The chain employs TRBV6-5 and TRBJ1-3; D might be TRBD1 (6 bases). Germline V CDR1 and CDR2: MNHEY, SVGAGI. Between the trimmed V and J ends, which lost 6 bases and 3 bases, there was a span of 12 bases. The CDR3 spans 14 residues. CDR3 residues: CASRYHRDGNTIYF. The CDR3 DNA reads as TGTGCCAGCAGATACCACAGGGATGGAAACACCATATATTTT.

The chain is built from TRBV29-1 and TRBJ1-1; possibly TRBD1 for D (6 bases). CDR3 length: 14 residues. Germline V lookup: CDR1 SQVTM, CDR2 ANQGSEA. The CDR3 DNA sequence: TGCACCGTCGGGGGGCTGGGGGTGAACACTGAAGCTTTCTTT. This sequence encodes CTVGGLGVNTEAFF.

The J gene is TRBJ2-7, the V gene TRBV10-1, with TRBD2 as a possible D gene (6 bases). CDR1 is WNHNN, CDR2 SYGVQD, per germline (reference sequence). This CDR3 comprises 15 residues. V lost 5 bases and J 2 bases, leaving 16 bases between the germline ends. The CDR3 bases are TGCGCCAGCAGTCATAGGACCGGGGGTACCTACGAGCAGTACTTC. This encodes CASSHRTGGTYEQYF.

In regard to this clone: Germline and junction disagree at one end, which may indicate a read error. The chain joins TRBV7-3 to TRBJ2-1; 7 bases match TRBD2. The CDR3 has 16 amino acids. The germline V gene encodes CDR1 SGHTA and CDR2 FQGTGA. The CDR3 nucleotides read TGTGCCACCAGCCCAGCGAGGGCTAGCGGATACAATGAGCAGTTCTTC. This translates into CATSPARASGYNEQFF.

The chain recombines TRBV19 with TRBJ2-3, with 10 bases aligning to TRBD2. The trim removed 4 bases at V and 9 bases at J, leaving 13 bases unmatched. Germline loops: CDR1 LNHDA, CDR2 SQIVND (reference sequence). CDR3 length: 16 residues. The CDR3 spells CASSTNEREGRKTQYF. CDR3 coding DNA: TGTGCCAGTAGTACTAACGAGCGGGAGGGCCGGAAGACGCAGTATTTT.

This chain uses TRBV21-1 with TRBJ2-7; the D call of TRBD2 is as the table states it, not checked on the DNA. TRBV21-1 is a known pseudogene. The CDR3 runs to 15 residues. This CDR3 is CASSKEGGTSYEQYF. For the CDR3, the DNA is TGTGCCAGCAGCAAAGAAGGCGGGACCTCCTACGAGCAGTACTTC.

In its sample, this clone was seen once. The rearrangement uses TRBV6-4 and TRBJ1-5; 8 nucleotides line up with TRBD1. The V and J ends lost 4 bases and 6 bases, in that order; junction bases with no gene match: 5. The CDR3 totals 14 residues. CDR1 and CDR2 (germline): MRHNA, SNTAGT. CDR3 DNA sequence: TGTGCCAGCAGTGCACAGGGGGTCGGTCAGCCCCAGCATTTT. This translates into CASSAQGVGQPQHF.

The chain employs TRBV7-3 and TRBJ2-5, with 9 bases lining up with TRBD1. V lost 5 bases, J lost 4 bases, and 8 bases stayed unmatched. The CDR3 length is 15 residues. Per the germline V gene, CDR1 is SGHTA and CDR2 is FQGTGA. CDR3 bases: TGTGCCAGCAGCCAAAGGACAGGGGTTGGAGAGACCCAGTACTTC. Protein sequence: CASSQRTGVGETQYF.

The chain joins TRBV6-1 to TRBJ1-1; no firm D call. Trimming pared 2 bases from V and 6 bases from J, leaving 10 bases between. The CDR3 totals 13 residues. Germline CDR1 MNHNS, CDR2 SASEGT. The CDR3 sequence: CASSEIWQAEAFF. The CDR3 DNA sequence: TGTGCCAGCAGTGAAATCTGGCAGGCTGAAGCTTTCTTT.

This chain links TRBV5-1 with TRBJ2-6; D is possibly TRBD2 (6 bases). This CDR3 has 16 residues. In germline, CDR1 is SGHRS, CDR2 YFSETQ. V was cut by 5 bases and J by 0 bases, with 12 bases left in between. CDR3 bases: TGCGCCAGCAGTCGGGACGGGAGCTCTGGGGCCAACGTCCTGACTTTC. It translates to CASSRDGSSGANVLTF. Using reference TRBV5-1 and TRBJ2-6 for the parts outside the CDR3, the full variable domain is KAGVTQTPRYLIKTRGQQVTLSCSPISGHRSVSWYQQTPGQGLQFLFEYFSETQRNKGNFPGRFSGRQFSNSRSEMNVSTLELGDSALYLCASSRDGSSGANVLTFGAGSRLTVL.

The chain is built from TRBV7-2 and TRBJ2-1, with TRBD2 identical over 10 bases. There are 15 residues in the CDR3. V was pared by 5 bases and J by 9 bases, with 10 bases of the junction left unmatched. The germline V gene has CDR1 SGHTA and CDR2 FQGNSA. CDR3 bases: TGTGCCAGCAGCCCTAAGCGGGAGGGCGCGGGTGAGCAGTTCTTC. Its translation: CASSPKREGAGEQFF.

For this clone: At one boundary the junction diverges from the germline segment, which might be a read error. This sample includes further DNA sequences coding for the same CDR3. This chain joins TRBV28 and TRBJ1-4; D is ambiguous. This CDR3 spans 14 amino acids. Germline V gene data show CDR1 as MDHEN and CDR2 as SYDVKM. The chain's CDR3 is CASSLSGGSEKLFF. The CDR3 region has the DNA TGTGCCAGCAGTTTATCGGGAGGTTCTGAAAAGCTGTTTTTT.

The gene calls are TRBV12-3 or TRBV12-4 and TRBJ1-2; D uncertain. The CDR3 extends over 13 amino acids. Trimming cost V 2 bases and J 4 bases, with 8 bases left between them. CDR3 sequence: CASSLQVLYGYTF. The CDR3 DNA follows: TGTGCCAGCAGTTTACAGGTCCTCTATGGCTACACCTTC.

The V gene is TRBV21-1, the J gene TRBJ2-7; the table assigns TRBD2, which was not confirmed against the DNA. TRBV21-1 is termed a pseudogene. The CDR3 spans 18 residues. CDR3 loop: CTSSKASGGQEVSYEQYF. In nucleotides, the CDR3 is TGTACCAGCAGCAAGGCTAGCGGGGGGCAGGAGGTATCCTACGAGCAGTACTTC.

The chain combines TRBV2 with TRBJ1-2, with TRBD1 as a possible D gene (5 bases). The CDR3 covers 13 residues. Trimming shortened V by 3 bases and J by 2 bases, and 7 bases separated the two germline ends. Germline V gene lookup returns CDR1 SNHLY and CDR2 FYNNEI. The CDR3 DNA reads as TGTGCCAGCAGTGAGAACAGGAACTATGGCTACACCTTC. Amino acids: CASSENRNYGYTF. The full variable domain, its missing parts supplied by reference TRBV2 and TRBJ1-2, is EPEVTQTPSHQVTQMGQEVILRCVPISNHLYFYWYRQILGQKVEFLVSFYNNEISEKSEIFDDQFSVERPDGSNFTLKIRSTKLEDSAMYFCASSENRNYGYTFGSGTRLTVV.

The gene calls are TRBV7-2 and TRBJ2-1; TRBD2 agrees at 13 bases. The length of the CDR3 is 15 residues. CDR1 SGHTA and CDR2 FQGNSA come from the germline V gene. Trimming took 2 bases from V and 8 from J; bases not matched to a gene: 3. In nucleotides, the CDR3 is TGTGCCAGCAGCTTAACTAGCGGGAGGGAGTATGAGCAGTTCTTC. Translated: CASSLTSGREYEQFF.

The V gene is TRBV7-6, the J gene TRBJ2-5; D unresolved. V lost 1 base to trimming and J lost 4 bases, with 7 bases between them. Germline lookup yields CDR1 SGHVS and CDR2 FNYEAQ. This CDR3 is 13 amino acids long. The DNA for the CDR3 is TGTGCCAGCAGCTTAGGGTTCGGAGAGACCCAGTACTTC. Its protein product is CASSLGFGETQYF.

This chain links TRBV7-2 with TRBJ1-2; TRBD1 matches at 9 bases. Losses at the gene ends were 1 base for V and 6 bases for J; bases not matched to a gene: 0. The CDR3 spans 13 residues. Germline lookup yields CDR1 SGHTA and CDR2 FQGNSA. The CDR3 DNA sequence: TGTGCCAGCAGCTTAGGGACAGGGGATGGCTACACCTTC. Its translation: CASSLGTGDGYTF.

The chain has TRBV30 and TRBJ1-1; 8 bases align to TRBD1. The CDR3 has 13 residues. The germline V gene encodes CDR1 GTSNPN and CDR2 SVGIG (reference sequence). Losses at the gene ends were 3 bases for V and 5 bases for J; bases not matched to a gene: 5. CDR3 bases: TGTGCCTGGAGCAGGGGGCGGGAGACTGAAGCTTTCTTT. Amino acids: CAWSRGRETEAFF.

This clone was detected a few times. At the DNA level, this CDR3 is encoded by other sequences in the same sample as well. V and J are TRBV5-1 and TRBJ1-1, with D maybe TRBD1 (6 bases). V was pared by 4 bases and J by 2 bases, with 12 bases between. The germline CDR1 and CDR2 sequences are SGHRS and YFSETQ. The CDR3 totals 14 residues. CDR3 residues: CASSPGTLNTEAFF. Here the CDR3 DNA reads TGCGCCAGCAGCCCCGGGACACTAAACACTGAAGCTTTCTTT.

V is TRBV18 and J is TRBJ1-1; no clear D. The germline V gene has CDR1 KGHSH and CDR2 LQKENI. Trimming removed 3 bases at V and 4 bases at J, with 12 bases between. The CDR3 has 14 residues. CDR3 region: CASSPFRPLTEAFF. The CDR3 nucleotides are TGTGCCAGCTCACCTTTCAGGCCACTCACTGAAGCTTTCTTT.

The CDR3, as DNA: TGCGCCAGCAGCCGAATTAGCGGGAGAGGCTACGAGCAGTACTTC. The encoded protein is CASSRISGRGYEQYF. This sequence joins TRBV5-1 and TRBJ2-7; 9 nucleotides align to TRBD2. Germline lookup yields CDR1 SGHRS and CDR2 YFSETQ. The junction had 8 bases not matched to a gene; V was cut back by 4 bases and J by 3 bases. The CDR3 extends over 15 amino acids.

This chain joins TRBV21-1 and TRBJ2-1; the DNA was not used to check the table's D call, TRBD1. TRBV21-1 counts as a pseudogene. This CDR3 has 13 residues. The CDR3 nucleotides read TGTGCCAGCAGGGGACAGGGGGACAATGAGCAGTTCTTC. Translated: CASRGQGDNEQFF.

The J gene is TRBJ1-1, the V gene TRBV2; TRBD1 is a possible D gene (5 bases). The germline V gene encodes CDR1 SNHLY and CDR2 FYNNEI. The CDR3 length is 14 residues. Trimming removed 6 bases from V and 0 bases from J, with 11 bases in between. CDR3 sequence: CASRGDSLNTEAFF. DNA for the CDR3: TGTGCCAGCAGGGGGGACTCTTTGAACACTGAAGCTTTCTTT.

This clone was seen only a few times. J is TRBJ1-3 and V is TRBV11-2; D gene unclear. This CDR3 is built from 15 residues. With 1 base removed from V and 3 bases from J, the gap between germline ends came to 10 bases. CDR1 is SGHAT and CDR2 is FQNNGV in the germline V gene. CDR3 DNA sequence: TGTGCCAGCAGCTTAGGAGGGCAATATGGAAACACCATATATTTT. It yields the protein CASSLGGQYGNTIYF.

The chain has TRBV5-1 and TRBJ1-3; possibly TRBD1 for D (6 bases). V gave up 3 bases and J gave up 0 bases, with 10 bases separating them. CDR1 and CDR2 from the germline V gene are SGHRS and YFSETQ. This CDR3 is 15 amino acids long. DNA of the CDR3: TGCGCCAGCAGCTCGCAGGGGTCCTCTGGAAACACCATATATTTT. Translated: CASSSQGSSGNTIYF.

The CDR3 loop reads CASSHTMGLNNEQFF. The CDR3 DNA follows: TGTGCCAGCAGCCATACTATGGGGCTCAACAATGAGCAGTTCTTC. This chain links TRBV3-1 (or the pseudogene TRBV3-2) with TRBJ2-1; D possibly corresponds to TRBD1 (5 bases). Between the trimmed V and J ends, which lost 3 bases and 5 bases, there was a span of 14 bases. The germline V gene encodes CDR1 LGHDT and CDR2 YNNKEL (reference sequence). The CDR3 runs 15 residues.

This clone came up once. This chain uses TRBV5-4 with TRBJ2-3; TRBD2 agrees at 9 bases. The V segment lost 9 bases and the J segment 4 bases; nucleotides outside the gene matches: 18. The CDR3 contains 17 residues. Germline-derived CDR1 and CDR2 are SGHNT and YYREEE (reference sequence). The CDR3 sequence: CATQTGTSFLSPDTQYF. For the CDR3, the DNA is TGTGCCACGCAGACCGGGACTAGCTTTTTATCCCCAGATACGCAGTATTTT.

The chain joins TRBV7-7 to TRBJ2-1; 7 nucleotides line up with TRBD1. V was pared by 4 bases and J by 8 bases, with 8 bases of the junction left unmatched. This CDR3 region has 14 residues. CDR1 is SSHAT, CDR2 FNYEAQ, per germline (reference sequence). Written as DNA, the CDR3 is TGTGCCAGCAGCTCGATGACAGGGCGCCATGAGCAGTTCTTC. Residues: CASSSMTGRHEQFF.

The CDR3 DNA sequence: TGTGCCAGTAGTGGACAGGGGTTGATAACTAATGAAAAACTGTTTTTT. Translated, it gives CASSGQGLITNEKLFF. This sequence joins TRBV19 and TRBJ1-4; 9 bases are shared with TRBD1. Germline loops: CDR1 LNHDA, CDR2 SQIVND (reference sequence). CDR3 size: 16 residues. V was pared by 5 bases and J by 1 base, with 5 bases of the junction left unmatched. The variable domain in full, completed from reference TRBV19 and TRBJ1-4, reads DGGITQSPKYLFRKEGQNVTLSCEQNLNHDAMYWYRQDPGQGLRLIYYSQIVNDFQKGDIAEGYSVSREKKESFPLTVTSAQKNPTAFYLCASSGQGLITNEKLFFGSGTQLSVL.